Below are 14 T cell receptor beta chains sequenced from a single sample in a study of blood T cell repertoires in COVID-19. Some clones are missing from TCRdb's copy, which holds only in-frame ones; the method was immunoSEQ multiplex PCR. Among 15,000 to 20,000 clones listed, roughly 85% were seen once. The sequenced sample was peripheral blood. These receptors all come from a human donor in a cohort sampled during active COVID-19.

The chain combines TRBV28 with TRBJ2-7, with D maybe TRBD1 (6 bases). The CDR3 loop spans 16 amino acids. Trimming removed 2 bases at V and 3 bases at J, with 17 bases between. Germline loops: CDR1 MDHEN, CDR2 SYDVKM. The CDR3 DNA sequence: TGTGCCAGCAGTTTAAACCCCACAGGGAGCTACTACGAGCAGTACTTC. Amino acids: CASSLNPTGSYYEQYF.

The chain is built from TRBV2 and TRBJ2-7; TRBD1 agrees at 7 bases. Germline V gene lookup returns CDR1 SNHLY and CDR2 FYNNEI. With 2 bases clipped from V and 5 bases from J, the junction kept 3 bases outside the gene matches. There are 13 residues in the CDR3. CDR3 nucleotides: TGTGCCAGCAGTGAACCAGGGGGAAACGAGCAGTACTTC. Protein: CASSEPGGNEQYF.

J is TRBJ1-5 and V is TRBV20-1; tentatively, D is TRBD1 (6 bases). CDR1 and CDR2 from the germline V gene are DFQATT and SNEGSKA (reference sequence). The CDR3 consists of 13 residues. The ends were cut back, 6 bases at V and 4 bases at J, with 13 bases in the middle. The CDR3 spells CSASDRPNQPQHF. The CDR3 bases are TGCAGTGCCAGTGACAGGCCTAATCAGCCCCAGCATTTT.

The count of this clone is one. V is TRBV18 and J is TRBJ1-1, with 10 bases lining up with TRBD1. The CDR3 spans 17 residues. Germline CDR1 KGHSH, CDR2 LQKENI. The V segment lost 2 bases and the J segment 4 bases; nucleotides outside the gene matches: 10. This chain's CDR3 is CASSPLGQGRGSTEAFF. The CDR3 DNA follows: TGTGCCAGCTCACCATTGGGACAGGGGCGCGGGAGCACTGAAGCTTTCTTT.

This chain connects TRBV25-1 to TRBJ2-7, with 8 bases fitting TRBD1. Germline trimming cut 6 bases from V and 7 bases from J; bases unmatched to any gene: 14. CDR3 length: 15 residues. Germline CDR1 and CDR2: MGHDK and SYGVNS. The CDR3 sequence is CASSRKGAGGLEQYF. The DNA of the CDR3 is TGTGCCAGCAGCCGCAAGGGGGCAGGGGGCCTAGAGCAGTACTTC.

CDR3 sequence: CASSWSRQGAGELFF. CDR3 nucleotide sequence: TGCGCCAGCAGCTGGAGTCGTCAGGGGGCAGGGGAGCTGTTTTTT. This sequence joins TRBV5-1 and TRBJ2-2, with 8 bases that match TRBD1. CDR3 length equals 15 residues. The V gene end was trimmed by 3 bases and the J gene end by 8 bases; junction bases not matched to a gene: 9. Per germline, CDR1 SGHRS and CDR2 YFSETQ.

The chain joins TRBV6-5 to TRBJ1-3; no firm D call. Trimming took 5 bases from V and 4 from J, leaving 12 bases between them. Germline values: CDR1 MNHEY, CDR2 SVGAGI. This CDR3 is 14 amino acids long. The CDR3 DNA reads TGTGCCAGCAGTCCCCTCGGGGTGGGAAACACCATATATTTT. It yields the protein CASSPLGVGNTIYF.

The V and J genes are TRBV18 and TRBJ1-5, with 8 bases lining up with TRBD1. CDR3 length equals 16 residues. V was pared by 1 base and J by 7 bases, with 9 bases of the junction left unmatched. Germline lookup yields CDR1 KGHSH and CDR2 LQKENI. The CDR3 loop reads CASSPRNQGAGQPQHF. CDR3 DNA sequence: TGTGCCAGCTCACCACGTAACCAGGGGGCGGGACAGCCCCAGCATTTT.

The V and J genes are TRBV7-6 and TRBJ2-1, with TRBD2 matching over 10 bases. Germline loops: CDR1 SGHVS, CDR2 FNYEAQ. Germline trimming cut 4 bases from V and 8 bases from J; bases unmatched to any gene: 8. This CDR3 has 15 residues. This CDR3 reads CASSYSGGLLHEQFF. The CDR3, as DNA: TGTGCCAGCAGCTATAGCGGGGGGCTGCTCCATGAGCAGTTCTTC.

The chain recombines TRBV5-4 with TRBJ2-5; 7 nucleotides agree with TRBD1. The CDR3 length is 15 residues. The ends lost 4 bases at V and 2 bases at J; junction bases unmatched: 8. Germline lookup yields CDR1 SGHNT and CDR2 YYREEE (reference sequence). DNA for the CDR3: TGTGCCAGCAGCCTCAGGACAGGTTCACAAGAGACCCAGTACTTC. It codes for CASSLRTGSQETQYF. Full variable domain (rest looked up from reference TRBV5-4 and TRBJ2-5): ETGVTQSPTHLIKTRGQQVTLRCSSQSGHNTVSWYQQALGQGPQFIFQYYREEENGRGNFPPRFSGLQFPNYSSELNVNALELDDSALYLCASSLRTGSQETQYFGPGTRLLVL.

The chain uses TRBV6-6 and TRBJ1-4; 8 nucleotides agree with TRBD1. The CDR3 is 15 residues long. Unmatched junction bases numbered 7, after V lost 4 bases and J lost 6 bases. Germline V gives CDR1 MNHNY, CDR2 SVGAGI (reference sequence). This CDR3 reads CASSLDRAVDEKLFF. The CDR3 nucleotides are TGTGCCAGCAGTTTGGACAGGGCGGTGGATGAAAAACTGTTTTTT.

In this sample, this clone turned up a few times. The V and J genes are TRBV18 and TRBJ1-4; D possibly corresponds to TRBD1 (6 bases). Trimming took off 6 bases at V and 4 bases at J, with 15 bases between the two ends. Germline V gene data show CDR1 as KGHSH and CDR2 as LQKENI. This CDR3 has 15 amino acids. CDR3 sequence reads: CASSPSDRRNEKLFF. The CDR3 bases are TGTGCCAGCTCCCCCTCTGACAGGCGTAATGAAAAACTGTTTTTT.

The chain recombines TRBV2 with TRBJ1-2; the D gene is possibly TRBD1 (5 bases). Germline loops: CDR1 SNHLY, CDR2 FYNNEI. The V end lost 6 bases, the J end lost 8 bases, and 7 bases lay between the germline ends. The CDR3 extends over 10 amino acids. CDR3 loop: CASRRQGYTF. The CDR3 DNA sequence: TGTGCCAGCAGAAGACAGGGCTACACCTTC.

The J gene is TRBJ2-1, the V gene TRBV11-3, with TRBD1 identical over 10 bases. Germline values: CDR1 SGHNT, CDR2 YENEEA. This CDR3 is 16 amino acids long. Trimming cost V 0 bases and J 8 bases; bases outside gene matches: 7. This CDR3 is CASSLDGSDRGHEQFF. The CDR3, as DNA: TGTGCCAGCAGCTTAGATGGCTCCGACAGGGGGCATGAGCAGTTCTTC.